This section outlines one T cell receptor beta chain sequence together with its context. The CDR3 runs 13 residues. Between the trimmed V and J ends, which lost 7 bases and 4 bases, there was a span of 11 bases. Germline V lookup: CDR1 MNHEY, CDR2 SMNVEV (reference sequence). The protocol was immunoSEQ multiplex PCR, while the TCRdb copy is restricted to in-frame clones and leaves out a portion. The repertoire holds approximately 140,000 clones, with approximately 93% as singletons. This sample is part of a study of control samples from healthy donors and cancer patients. The TCR was taken from a young man in good health. This sequence joins TRBV27 and TRBJ1-5, with a weak D call TRBD1 (5 bases). Sequences were obtained from blood. The CDR3 nucleotides are TGTGCCAGCACCCCAGGGTGGAATCAGCCCCAGCATTTT. Its translation is CASTPGWNQPQHF.